This T cell receptor beta chain was sequenced in a study of cytomegalovirus exposure and HLA in healthy donors. Notes on the study in general: The tendency of first-cohort TCR clusters to co-occur in the 120 or so validation repertoires emerged from a later analysis.

With regard to this clone: Its antigen is not known.

Profiling relied on immunoSEQ multiplex PCR, and the TCRdb table lists in-frame clones only, not all of them. The table lists about 120,000 clones, about 84% of them singletons. The receptor's source is a man younger than 35 in good health and CMV-seronegative. Sequenced input: PBMCs.

CDR3 DNA sequence: TGTGCCTGGAGCCACGTCGCAGGATTCCAAGAGACCCAGTACTTC. Protein sequence: CAWSHVAGFQETQYF. This rearrangement joins TRBV30 to TRBJ2-5, with D hard to call. The CDR3 contains 15 residues. Germline V gene data show CDR1 as GTSNPN and CDR2 as SVGIG (reference sequence). Trimming pared 3 bases from V and 1 base from J, leaving 15 bases between.